The clone carrying this T cell receptor beta chain was recorded many times. Its antigen is still unknown. This sample was taken from a study of regulatory T cells in long-lasting Graves disease. Time point of the sample: newly diagnosed GD, antithyroid drugs for less than 3 months. After RNA was extracted from PBMCs, the TCR library was made from it. With 5 bases clipped from V and 0 bases from J, the junction kept 6 bases outside the gene matches. Germline lookup yields CDR1 SEHNR and CDR2 FQNEAQ (reference sequence). The CDR3 consists of 15 residues. Building the TCR beta libraries relied on iRepertoire HTBI primers, and CDR3 regions underwent Arm-PCR. TCRdb fed the multiplex PCR reads into MiXCR, producing one record per CDR3 protein. The profile shows around 480,000 distinct CDR3 sequences, more than 15% of them singletons. Points from the study as a whole: With approximately 2,800 shared public clonotypes, persistent patients exceeded new patients, who shared 950 to 1,000.

This sample also appeared in a second study, on T cells in Graves' hyperthyroidism and ophthalmopathy.

The chain uses TRBV7-9 and TRBJ2-5; TRBD2 aligns across 7 bases. The sequence was collected from a woman aged 35 to 59 with Graves disease. This specimen consisted of peripheral blood mononuclear cells (PBMCs), obtained at new diagnosis, from a patient treated with antithyroid drugs. The CDR3 coding sequence is TGTGCCAGCAGCCGTACCGGGACTAACCAAGAGACCCAGTACTTC. Protein: CASSRTGTNQETQYF.